These T cell receptor beta chains were read from a single sample in a study of cytotoxic CD8 clonotypes in ibrutinib-treated CLL. Produced via immunoSEQ multiplex PCR; TCRdb's table is partial and in-frame only. The sample holds about 200,000 clones, about 72% seen once. Sequencing was performed on PBMCs, taken after 24 months of ibrutinib treatment. These TCRs come from a human donor with chronic lymphocytic leukemia. The CDR3 runs from the conserved cysteine through the conserved F or W. Only some rows state a clone size, as once, few, many or a class for expanded clones.

cdr3_length,clone_size,j_call,v_call,cdr3_aa
13,-,TRBJ1-1,TRBV6-5,CASSYAGHTEAFF
14,-,TRBJ2-5,TRBV2,CASNSDRGLETQYF
13,-,TRBJ2-7,TRBV10-3,CAISEAGGYEQYF
15,once,TRBJ1-1,TRBV6-5,CASSYEIGPHTEAFF
15,-,TRBJ2-7,TRBV5-1,CASSLSGRPSYEQYF
15,-,TRBJ2-7,TRBV4-3,CASSQVAGEGYEQYF
15,-,TRBJ2-5,TRBV30,CAWRGRTSGSETQYF
12,-,TRBJ2-3,TRBV27,CASRQSTDTQYF
15,few,TRBJ1-1,TRBV12-5,CASGLVKAENTEAFF
14,-,TRBJ2-2,TRBV6-6,CASGRTGHTGELFF
12,-,TRBJ2-1,TRBV6-6,CASSRSRHEQFF
12,-,TRBJ2-3,TRBV11-2,CASSSGTDTQYF
14,-,TRBJ1-2,TRBV6-6,CASSYGPRSYGYTF
15,-,TRBJ2-3,TRBV7-2,CASSLLGQGIDTQYF
15,-,TRBJ2-4,TRBV6-1,CASSEASRTLNIQYF
14,once,TRBJ1-2,TRBV5-6,CASSLGQGIFGYTF
14,-,TRBJ2-2,TRBV9,CASSAIFGTGELFF
16,-,TRBJ2-1,TRBV10-3,CAISASLVFSYNEQFF
13,once,TRBJ2-7,TRBV11-2,CASSPPDYLEQYF
15,-,TRBJ2-3,TRBV6-1,CASTGLAGSTDTQYF
16,-,TRBJ2-2,TRBV6-6,CASSGSGTSFTGELFF
15,-,TRBJ2-7,TRBV4-3,CASSQDAGGLYEQYF
18,-,TRBJ2-1,TRBV5-4,CASSFGGTSRVSYNEQFF
15,-,TRBJ2-7,TRBV6-5,CASSSPRYSSYEQYF
17,-,TRBJ1-2,TRBV15,CATSREGRKGDGYGYTF
16,-,TRBJ2-3,TRBV6-1,CASSETRSGHTDTQYF
12,few,TRBJ2-2,TRBV27,CASTPNTGELFF
16,-,TRBJ2-7,TRBV9,CASSVGLAEGRYEQYF
16,-,TRBJ2-7,TRBV5-8,CASSLGAPAGAYEQYF
18,-,TRBJ2-6,TRBV4-1,CASSQDVGSESGANVLTF
17,-,TRBJ2-3,TRBV4-2,CASSQDPGTSNVDTQYF
13,-,TRBJ1-2,TRBV6-5,CASSYSEGSGYTF
14,-,TRBJ2-7,TRBV7-2,CASRRLAGGYEQYF
15,-,TRBJ1-4,TRBV9,CASSVAIGANEKLFF
14,-,TRBJ1-4,TRBV7-2,CASSPRTRSEQLFF
14,-,TRBJ2-7,TRBV30,CAWSPGLSTYEQYF
12,few,TRBJ1-2,TRBV30,CAWSVGGSGYTF